Following are 29 T cell receptor beta chains from one sample sequenced in a study of PD-1 blockade in classical Hodgkin lymphoma. Clones were sequenced by immunoSEQ multiplex PCR, and TCRdb holds only the in-frame ones, with some missing. The sample yields tens of thousands of clones, more than 70% seen once. Time point indicated: cycle 4 day 1 (C4D1), after six to seven weeks of nivolumab. Autologous stem cell transplantation was followed by relapse in every patient, and brentuximab vedotin exposure varied. Sequencing used peripheral blood mononuclear cells (PBMCs), obtained before the fourth cycle of nivolumab. The receptors were sampled from a human donor with classical Hodgkin lymphoma.

The chain links TRBV5-1 to TRBJ2-5, with a possible D match to TRBD1 (6 bases). This CDR3 contains 12 residues. Trimming shortened V by 5 bases and J by 5 bases, and 10 bases separated the two germline ends. CDR1 and CDR2 from the germline V gene are SGHRS and YFSETQ. This CDR3 is CASRRTAETQYF. Here the CDR3 DNA reads TGCGCCAGCAGACGGACAGCGGAGACCCAGTACTTC.

This rearrangement joins TRBV18 to TRBJ1-2, with D maybe TRBD1 (5 bases). Germline CDR1 is KGHSH and CDR2 is LQKENI. Trimming shortened V by 2 bases and J by 4 bases, and 20 bases separated the two germline ends. The CDR3 contains 17 residues. DNA of the CDR3: TGTGCCAGCTCACCAGGGTCGACAGCGCTGAGGAGCTATGGCTACACCTTC. Amino acids: CASSPGSTALRSYGYTF.

The rearrangement joins TRBV7-6 to TRBJ2-5; 7 bases agree with TRBD2. J gave up 1 base and V 8 bases, and 7 bases lay outside the gene matches. Germline CDR1 reads SGHVS; CDR2 reads FNYEAQ. This CDR3 has 14 residues. As DNA, the CDR3 is TGTGCCAGCGGCAAAGCGGGACCCCAAGAGACCCAGTACTTC. It is translated as CASGKAGPQETQYF. The entire variable domain, with the rest obtained from reference TRBV7-6 and TRBJ2-5, is as follows: GAGVSQSPRYKVTKRGQDVALRCDPISGHVSLYWYRQALGQGPEFLTYFNYEAQQDKSGLPNDRFSAERPEGSISTLTIQRTEQRDSAMYRCASGKAGPQETQYFGPGTRLLVL.

The chain joins TRBV9 to TRBJ2-4; TRBD2 agrees at 15 bases. The CDR3 has 18 amino acids. J lost 6 bases, V lost 0 bases, and 7 bases had no gene match. Looked up from germline, CDR1 is SGDLS and CDR2 is YYNGEE. The CDR3 loop is CASSVGGLAGGPGNIQYF. In DNA, the CDR3 is TGTGCCAGCAGCGTAGGAGGACTAGCGGGAGGGCCTGGAAACATTCAGTACTTC.

The J gene is TRBJ2-7, the V gene TRBV21-1; TRBD2 is taken as the D call from the table, unchecked against the DNA. TRBV21-1 is a listed pseudogene. The CDR3 runs to 16 residues. CDR3 in DNA: TGTGCCAGCAGCAAAGCCGGTCGTGTAGGGAGTTACGAGCAGTACTTC. Protein: CASSKAGRVGSYEQYF.

The gene calls are TRBV10-3 and TRBJ2-5, with D perhaps given as TRBD1 or TRBD2 (5 bases each). The CDR3 sequence is 13 residues long. Germline CDR1 and CDR2: ENHRY and SYGVKD. The V and J ends lost 2 bases and 4 bases respectively, with 8 bases between them. CDR3 nucleotides: TGTGCCATCAGTGAGGGGGGTCGAGAGACCCAGTACTTC. Its translation: CAISEGGRETQYF.

The chain joins TRBV19 to TRBJ1-1; D gene unclear. Trimming left V 3 bases short and J 1 base short, with 6 bases between. Germline values: CDR1 LNHDA, CDR2 SQIVND (reference sequence). This CDR3 has 13 amino acids. The CDR3 reads CASSIRGNTEAFF. The DNA of the CDR3 is TGTGCCAGTAGTATTCGCGGGAACACTGAAGCTTTCTTT.

The chain combines TRBV27 with TRBJ1-6; no reliable D call. This CDR3 has 15 residues. Trimming pared 3 bases from V and 0 bases from J, leaving 6 bases between. Germline lookup yields CDR1 MNHEY and CDR2 SMNVEV (reference sequence). CDR3 sequence reads: CASSFGSSYNSPLHF. As DNA, the CDR3 is TGTGCCAGCAGTTTCGGGAGCTCCTATAATTCACCCCTCCACTTT.

Here the CDR3 reads CASKPTDTSSYTF. CDR3 nucleotide sequence: TGTGCCAGTAAGCCAACCGACACTTCCAGCTACACCTTC. This chain links TRBV19 with TRBJ1-2; unclear D gene. The CDR3 has 13 residues. Per the germline V gene, CDR1 is LNHDA and CDR2 is SQIVND (reference sequence). V was cut by 7 bases and J by 9 bases, with 18 bases left in between.

The chain employs TRBV4-3 and TRBJ2-7; 12 bases match TRBD1. CDR3 length: 15 amino acids. Looked up from germline, CDR1 is LGHNA and CDR2 is YSLEER. Germline trimming cut 4 bases from V and 3 bases from J; bases unmatched to any gene: 4. For the CDR3, the DNA is TGCGCCAGCAGCCTCGGGACAGGGGGCTTCTACGAGCAGTACTTC. Amino acids: CASSLGTGGFYEQYF.

CDR3 sequence (DNA): TGTGCCAGCAGCCTTGGCCTACGTACGCAGTATTTT. This translates into CASSLGLRTQYF. The chain links TRBV4-2 to TRBJ2-3; no reliable D call. Per germline, CDR1 LGHNA and CDR2 YNFKEQ. V lost 4 bases to trimming and J lost 8 bases, with 10 bases between them. This CDR3 comprises 12 residues.

The rearrangement joins TRBV2 to TRBJ2-5; 7 bases are a match to TRBD1. The V gene's germline CDR1 is SNHLY and CDR2 FYNNEI. The J segment lost 0 bases and the V segment lost 6 bases, leaving 4 bases of the junction unmatched. The CDR3 totals 14 residues. CDR3 protein: CASRSGTDQETQYF. The CDR3 DNA reads as TGTGCCAGCAGGTCCGGGACAGACCAAGAGACCCAGTACTTC.

A single count supports this clone. This sequence joins TRBV4-1 and TRBJ1-2; D is perhaps TRBD1 (6 bases). In germline, CDR1 is MGHRA, CDR2 YSYEKL. Trimming removed 1 base from V and 7 bases from J, with 22 bases in between. The CDR3 has 17 residues. The CDR3 loop reads CASSQASGNRAVGGYTF. The CDR3 coding sequence is TGCGCCAGCAGCCAAGCGAGTGGGAACAGGGCCGTGGGTGGCTACACCTTC.

This chain joins TRBV4-2 and TRBJ1-2; D gene uncertain. Deletions cut 0 bases from V and 2 bases from J, with 10 bases between. Germline V gene data show CDR1 as LGHNA and CDR2 as YNFKEQ. This CDR3 is built from 15 residues. CDR3 region: CASSQDWAENYGYTF. In nucleotides, the CDR3 is TGTGCCAGCAGCCAAGATTGGGCAGAGAACTATGGCTACACCTTC.

The V call is TRBV28, the J call TRBJ1-1; D unclear. Germline CDR1 is MDHEN and CDR2 is SYDVKM. V gave up 6 bases and J gave up 6 bases, with 8 bases separating them. The CDR3 has 11 residues. CDR3 protein: CASRNRAEAFF. The CDR3 DNA follows: TGTGCCAGCAGGAACCGGGCTGAAGCTTTCTTT.

The V and J genes are TRBV7-2 and TRBJ1-4; no definite D call. Trimming removed 8 bases from V and 7 bases from J, with 17 bases in between. The germline V gene has CDR1 SGHTA and CDR2 FQGNSA. This CDR3 spans 14 amino acids. The CDR3 loop reads CASSRQVGSEKLFF. CDR3 coding DNA: TGTGCCAGCTCCAGACAAGTGGGGAGTGAAAAACTGTTTTTT. The full variable domain, its missing parts supplied by reference TRBV7-2 and TRBJ1-4, is GAGVSQSPSNKVTEKGKDVELRCDPISGHTALYWYRQSLGQGLEFLIYFQGNSAPDKSGLPSDRFSAERTGGSVSTLTIQRTQQEDSAVYLCASSRQVGSEKLFFGSGTQLSVL.

The chain has TRBV6-1 and TRBJ1-2; D remains unclear. Germline CDR1 reads MNHNS; CDR2 reads SASEGT. This CDR3 comprises 14 residues. The V gene lost 6 bases and the J gene lost 0 bases, with 11 bases spanning the gap. CDR3 sequence reads: CASSASPANYGYTF. For the CDR3, the DNA is TGTGCCAGCAGCGCCAGTCCCGCTAACTATGGCTACACCTTC.

The chain joins TRBV7-9 to TRBJ1-2, with a possible D match to TRBD1 (6 bases). The V gene lost 5 bases and the J gene lost 0 bases, with 16 bases spanning the gap. This CDR3 has 16 amino acids. Germline-derived CDR1 and CDR2 are SEHNR and FQNEAQ (reference sequence). The CDR3 coding sequence is TGTGCCAGCAGCCCCACAGGGACAAGGGCTAACTATGGCTACACCTTC. It translates to CASSPTGTRANYGYTF.

J is TRBJ2-1 and V is TRBV30, with 7 bases matching TRBD2. Trimming took 3 bases from V and 9 from J; bases not matched to a gene: 8. Germline CDR1 is GTSNPN and CDR2 is SVGIG (reference sequence). The CDR3 is 13 amino acids. The CDR3 region is CAWRPPWGGEQFF. The CDR3 DNA follows: TGTGCCTGGAGACCCCCTTGGGGGGGTGAGCAGTTCTTC.

The CDR3 DNA sequence: TGTGCCAGCATTGACGGACAGGGGGTCTATGGCTACACCTTC. As protein: CASIDGQGVYGYTF. This sequence joins TRBV28 and TRBJ1-2, with TRBD1 matching 10 bases. The V segment lost 7 bases and the J segment 4 bases; nucleotides outside the gene matches: 6. Germline V gene sequence: CDR1 MDHEN, CDR2 SYDVKM. This CDR3 contains 14 residues.

The chain links TRBV7-2 to TRBJ2-3; 16 bases map to TRBD2. Germline CDR1 SGHTA, CDR2 FQGNSA. CDR3 length equals 18 residues. V dropped 5 bases and J dropped 0; count of bases not matched to a gene: 5. The chain's CDR3 is CASSPGLAGGRSTDTQYF. The CDR3 DNA follows: TGTGCCAGCAGCCCGGGACTAGCGGGGGGGCGGAGCACAGATACGCAGTATTTT.

This chain connects TRBV29-1 to TRBJ2-3, with D uncertain. V was cut by 4 bases and J by 4 bases, with 9 bases left in between. CDR1 SQVTM and CDR2 ANQGSEA come from the germline V gene. The CDR3 runs 12 residues. The CDR3 loop is CSVGGQPDTQYF. The CDR3 DNA reads TGCAGCGTTGGTGGCCAGCCAGATACGCAGTATTTT.

Details on this clone: Different DNA sequences within this sample yield the same CDR3. This chain links TRBV5-1 with TRBJ2-2; D assignment may be TRBD1 or TRBD2 (5 bases each). The CDR3 extends over 14 amino acids. Germline V gene data show CDR1 as SGHRS and CDR2 as YFSETQ. Trimming took 4 bases from V and 2 from J, leaving 9 bases between them. The CDR3, as DNA: TGCGCCAGCAGCGGGACCGTTAACACCGGGGAGCTGTTTTTT. It is translated as CASSGTVNTGELFF.

The chain has TRBV7-6 and TRBJ1-2; D remains ambiguous. The germline V gene has CDR1 SGHVS and CDR2 FNYEAQ. Between the trimmed V and J ends, which lost 1 base and 7 bases, there was a span of 16 bases. The CDR3 totals 15 residues. The CDR3 spells CASSLGYGRKGGYTF. DNA for the CDR3: TGTGCCAGCAGCTTAGGGTATGGGAGAAAAGGTGGCTACACCTTC.

V usage is TRBV7-9 and J usage is TRBJ1-3, with a weak D call TRBD1 (5 bases). This CDR3 is built from 15 residues. Germline V gives CDR1 SEHNR, CDR2 FQNEAQ (reference sequence). Trimming pared 5 bases from V and 0 bases from J, leaving 11 bases between. The chain's CDR3 is CASSPPGFSGNTIYF. The CDR3 DNA is TGTGCCAGCAGCCCCCCAGGGTTCTCTGGAAACACCATATATTTT. Based on the CDR3 plus reference TRBV7-9 and TRBJ1-3, the full variable domain is DTGVSQNPRHKITKRGQNVTFRCDPISEHNRLYWYRQTLGQGPEFLTYFQNEAQLEKSRLLSDRFSAERPKGSFSTLEIQRTEQGDSAMYLCASSPPGFSGNTIYFGEGSWLTVV.

This sequence joins TRBV6-1 and TRBJ2-3, with TRBD1 matching 8 bases. Germline loops: CDR1 MNHNS, CDR2 SASEGT. V lost 5 bases to trimming and J lost 6 bases; unmatched junction nucleotides: 10. This CDR3 has 15 amino acids. This CDR3 is CASSLGQGRGDTQYF. DNA of the CDR3: TGTGCCAGCAGTTTAGGACAGGGAAGAGGGGATACGCAGTATTTT.

This chain links TRBV19 with TRBJ1-4; D not certain. Looked up from germline, CDR1 is LNHDA and CDR2 is SQIVND (reference sequence). The V end was cut by 0 bases, the J end by 3 bases, with 5 bases between. The CDR3 loop spans 14 amino acids. The CDR3 region is CASSIDGSNEKLFF. In DNA, the CDR3 is TGTGCCAGTAGTATAGATGGTTCTAATGAAAAACTGTTTTTT.

The rearrangement joins TRBV13 to TRBJ1-2; D unresolved. V shed 5 bases and J shed 0 bases, with 4 bases lying between them. CDR1 is PRHDT and CDR2 is FYEKMQ in the germline V gene (reference sequence). The CDR3 extends over 12 amino acids. The CDR3 is CASSHPNYGYTF. CDR3 sequence (DNA): TGTGCCAGCAGCCACCCTAACTATGGCTACACCTTC.

Judged by abundance, this clone is medium-sized. The same CDR3 also results from other DNA sequences found in this sample. The J gene is TRBJ1-5, the V gene TRBV6-5; no clear D gene. V was clipped by 6 bases and J by 4 bases, with 10 bases between them. The CDR3 is 13 amino acids. CDR1 and CDR2 from the germline V gene are MNHEY and SVGAGI. The CDR3 sequence is CASSPSGNQPQHF. CDR3 DNA sequence: TGTGCCAGCAGCCCCAGCGGGAATCAGCCCCAGCATTTT.